This TCR beta chain was recorded in a study of CD8 T cells in ankylosing spondylitis. Study-level findings and limits: There were earlier reports of some motif variants in reactive arthritis synovial fluid and blood. Ankylosing spondylitis blood appeared to carry a characteristic TCR beta motif of several highly homologous variants.

J lost 8 bases, V lost 4 bases, and 8 bases had no gene match. This CDR3 is 15 amino acids long. Per the germline V gene, CDR1 is SGHTA and CDR2 is FQGNSA. This clonotype has a handful of counts. Its antigen remains unidentified. The authors made TCR beta libraries by quantitative 5'-RACE with molecular barcodes. TCRdb passed the 5' RACE reads through MiXCR, listing each CDR3 protein once. Of fewer than 500,000 distinct CDR3 sequences listed, about a fifth are singletons. The clonotype originates from a male donor with ankylosing spondylitis. The sequencing input was blood, either unsorted or a sorted T cell fraction (not recorded which). The gene calls are TRBV7-2 and TRBJ1-4, with 9 bases that match TRBD1. CDR3 sequence reads: CASSWTGEVKEKLFF. CDR3 DNA: TGTGCCAGCAGCTGGACAGGGGAAGTCAAGGAAAAACTGTTTTTT.